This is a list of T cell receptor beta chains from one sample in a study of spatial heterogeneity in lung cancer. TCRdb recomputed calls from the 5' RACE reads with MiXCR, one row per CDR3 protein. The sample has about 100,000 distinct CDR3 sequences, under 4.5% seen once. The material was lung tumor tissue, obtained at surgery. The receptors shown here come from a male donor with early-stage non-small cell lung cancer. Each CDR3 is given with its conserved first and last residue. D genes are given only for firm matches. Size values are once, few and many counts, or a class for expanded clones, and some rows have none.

CDR3aa: CASSEGQTLNTEAFF
CDR3nt: TGTGCCAGCAGCGAGGGACAGACCCTGAACACTGAAGCTTTCTTT
v_gene: TRBV3-1
j_gene: TRBJ1-1
d_gene: TRBD1
abundance: few

CDR3aa: CSVGDSGEKLFF
CDR3nt: TGCAGCGTCGGGGATTCAGGAGAAAAACTGTTTTTT
v_gene: TRBV29-1
j_gene: TRBJ1-4
d_gene: .
abundance: .

CDR3aa: CASTQQFSLSGNTIYF
CDR3nt: TGTGCCAGCACCCAACAGTTCTCACTCTCTGGAAACACCATATATTTT
v_gene: TRBV7-6
j_gene: TRBJ1-3
d_gene: .
abundance: .

CDR3aa: CASSQSQGWAYEQYF
CDR3nt: TGTGCCAGCAGTCAATCCCAGGGGTGGGCCTACGAGCAGTACTTC
v_gene: TRBV28
j_gene: TRBJ2-7
d_gene: .
abundance: many

CDR3aa: CSARGALGDGYTF
CDR3nt: TGCAGTGCTAGAGGGGCCCTTGGGGATGGCTACACCTTC
v_gene: TRBV20-1
j_gene: TRBJ1-2
d_gene: .
abundance: few

CDR3aa: CASSFPTQGTGELFF
CDR3nt: TGTGCCAGCAGTTTTCCCACCCAGGGGACCGGGGAGCTGTTTTTT
v_gene: TRBV12-3/TRBV12-4
j_gene: TRBJ2-2
d_gene: .
abundance: many

CDR3aa: CASSLYLGQETQYF
CDR3nt: TGTGCCAGCAGCTTATACTTGGGCCAAGAGACCCAGTACTTC
v_gene: TRBV7-2
j_gene: TRBJ2-5
d_gene: .
abundance: many

CDR3aa: CASSRWGAQETQYF
CDR3nt: TGTGCCAGCAGCCGTTGGGGGGCTCAAGAGACCCAGTACTTC
v_gene: TRBV11-2
j_gene: TRBJ2-5
d_gene: .
abundance: many

CDR3aa: CASSSGLAGRSYNEQFF
CDR3nt: TGTGCCAGCAGTTCGGGACTAGCGGGACGGAGTTACAATGAGCAGTTCTTC
v_gene: TRBV12-3/TRBV12-4
j_gene: TRBJ2-1
d_gene: TRBD2
abundance: .

CDR3aa: CASSQVIAQNIQYF
CDR3nt: TGTGCCAGCAGCCAAGTAATAGCTCAAAACATTCAGTACTTC
v_gene: TRBV4-2
j_gene: TRBJ2-4
d_gene: .
abundance: many

CDR3aa: CASSLERTPRFF
CDR3nt: TGTGCCAGCAGCTTAGAAAGAACCCCTAGGTTCTTC
v_gene: TRBV11-1
j_gene: TRBJ2-1
d_gene: .
abundance: many

CDR3aa: CASSPEPSGADVLTF
CDR3nt: TGCGCCAGCAGCCCCGAACCTTCTGGGGCCGACGTCCTGACTTTC
v_gene: TRBV4-1
j_gene: TRBJ2-6
d_gene: .
abundance: .

CDR3aa: CASSYGGPDSSYNEQFF
CDR3nt: TGTGCCAGCAGTTACGGGGGTCCCGATAGCTCCTACAATGAGCAGTTCTTC
v_gene: TRBV6-5
j_gene: TRBJ2-1
d_gene: .
abundance: many

CDR3aa: CASSRNLAGGLVGTQYF
CDR3nt: TGCGCCAGCAGCCGAAACCTAGCGGGAGGGCTAGTTGGGACCCAGTACTTC
v_gene: TRBV4-1
j_gene: TRBJ2-5
d_gene: TRBD2
abundance: few

CDR3aa: CASSLLAGGDTQYF
CDR3nt: TGTGCCAGCAGCTTACTAGCGGGAGGTGATACGCAGTATTTT
v_gene: TRBV5-6
j_gene: TRBJ2-3
d_gene: TRBD2
abundance: many

CDR3aa: CASSLGETVPIGRFF
CDR3nt: TGTGCCAGCAGCTTAGGGGAGACAGTCCCTATAGGAAGGTTCTTC
v_gene: TRBV7-8
j_gene: TRBJ2-1
d_gene: .
abundance: few

CDR3aa: CASRPAGLQETQYF
CDR3nt: TGTGCCAGCAGACCAGCGGGACTCCAAGAGACCCAGTACTTC
v_gene: TRBV5-5
j_gene: TRBJ2-5
d_gene: TRBD2
abundance: .

CDR3aa: CASRASRVYEQYF
CDR3nt: TGTGCCAGCAGGGCAAGCCGGGTCTACGAGCAGTACTTC
v_gene: TRBV28
j_gene: TRBJ2-7
d_gene: .
abundance: many

CDR3aa: CASSDGFYEQYF
CDR3nt: TGTGCCAGCAGCGACGGATTCTACGAGCAGTACTTC
v_gene: TRBV2
j_gene: TRBJ2-7
d_gene: .
abundance: many

CDR3aa: CATSASLLGLDTQYF
CDR3nt: TGTGCCACCAGTGCTTCGTTGTTGGGTTTGGATACGCAGTATTTT
v_gene: TRBV24-1
j_gene: TRBJ2-3
d_gene: .
abundance: few

CDR3aa: CASRAGREGNEQFF
CDR3nt: TGTGCCTCCCGGGCAGGACGGGAGGGAAATGAGCAGTTCTTC
v_gene: TRBV6-2/TRBV6-3
j_gene: TRBJ2-1
d_gene: TRBD2
abundance: many

CDR3aa: CASSPPRRNNQPQHF
CDR3nt: TGTGCCAGCAGTCCCCCGAGGCGGAATAATCAGCCCCAGCATTTT
v_gene: TRBV28
j_gene: TRBJ1-5
d_gene: .
abundance: many

CDR3aa: CASSRGLAGNNEQFF
CDR3nt: TGTGCCAGCAGCCGTGGACTAGCGGGAAACAATGAGCAGTTCTTC
v_gene: TRBV12-3/TRBV12-4
j_gene: TRBJ2-1
d_gene: TRBD2
abundance: many

CDR3aa: CASSFVLAADTQYF
CDR3nt: TGTGCCAGCAGTTTCGTACTAGCAGCAGATACGCAGTATTTT
v_gene: TRBV6-2/TRBV6-3
j_gene: TRBJ2-3
d_gene: .
abundance: .

CDR3aa: CASSLGQSFGNTIYF
CDR3nt: TGTGCCAGCAGCTTGGGACAGTCCTTCGGAAACACCATATATTTT
v_gene: TRBV11-2
j_gene: TRBJ1-3
d_gene: TRBD1
abundance: many

CDR3aa: CSVSPNTGELFF
CDR3nt: TGCAGCGTCTCCCCGAACACCGGGGAGCTGTTTTTT
v_gene: TRBV29-1
j_gene: TRBJ2-2
d_gene: .
abundance: .

CDR3aa: CASSARRFDIGVHF
CDR3nt: TGTGCCAGCAGTGCCCGACGGTTTGATATAGGTGTCCACTTT
v_gene: TRBV6-5
j_gene: TRBJ1-6
d_gene: .
abundance: many

CDR3aa: CASSSEVPGQGVYSTDTQYF
CDR3nt: TGTGCCAGCAGCTCAGAGGTCCCGGGACAGGGGGTGTATAGCACAGATACGCAGTATTTT
v_gene: TRBV11-1
j_gene: TRBJ2-3
d_gene: TRBD1
abundance: many

CDR3aa: CSARDFYSGNTIYF
CDR3nt: TGCAGTGCTAGAGATTTCTATTCTGGAAACACCATATATTTT
v_gene: TRBV20-1
j_gene: TRBJ1-3
d_gene: .
abundance: many

CDR3aa: CASRAGVSGETQYF
CDR3nt: TGCGCCAGCAGAGCGGGAGTGAGCGGGGAGACCCAGTACTTC
v_gene: TRBV5-1
j_gene: TRBJ2-5
d_gene: TRBD2
abundance: .

CDR3aa: CASSSMQGKGEKLFF
CDR3nt: TGTGCCAGCAGCTCAATGCAGGGGAAAGGAGAAAAACTGTTTTTT
v_gene: TRBV7-2
j_gene: TRBJ1-4
d_gene: .
abundance: .

CDR3aa: CASSLEREQFF
CDR3nt: TGTGCCAGCAGCTTAGAGAGGGAGCAGTTCTTC
v_gene: TRBV11-2
j_gene: TRBJ2-1
d_gene: .
abundance: many

CDR3aa: CASSFGQGNEKLFF
CDR3nt: TGTGCCAGCAGCTTTGGTCAGGGGAACGAAAAACTGTTTTTT
v_gene: TRBV11-2
j_gene: TRBJ1-4
d_gene: .
abundance: many

CDR3aa: CASSYSFGAGNEQFF
CDR3nt: TGTGCCAGCAGTTACTCTTTTGGGGCGGGAAATGAGCAGTTCTTC
v_gene: TRBV6-5
j_gene: TRBJ2-1
d_gene: .
abundance: many

CDR3aa: CASSLVAGGPQPQHF
CDR3nt: TGTGCCAGCAGTTTAGTCGCAGGAGGCCCTCAGCCCCAGCATTTT
v_gene: TRBV12-3/TRBV12-4
j_gene: TRBJ1-5
d_gene: .
abundance: many

CDR3aa: CASSLVRRGLESNQPQHF
CDR3nt: TGTGCCAGCAGCTTAGTTAGGCGGGGCTTGGAAAGCAATCAGCCCCAGCATTTT
v_gene: TRBV7-8
j_gene: TRBJ1-5
d_gene: .
abundance: .

CDR3aa: CASSSLLNRDSYTGELFF
CDR3nt: TGTGCCAGCAGTTCCCTCCTTAACCGGGACAGCTACACCGGGGAGCTGTTTTTT
v_gene: TRBV28
j_gene: TRBJ2-2
d_gene: TRBD1
abundance: many

CDR3aa: CASSFNSGTSYEQYF
CDR3nt: TGCGCCAGCAGCTTTAATTCAGGGACATCCTACGAGCAGTACTTC
v_gene: TRBV5-1
j_gene: TRBJ2-7
d_gene: .
abundance: many

CDR3aa: CASSSPRKGNGYGYTF
CDR3nt: TGTGCCAGCAGTTCCCCCCGAAAAGGGAATGGCTATGGCTACACCTTC
v_gene: TRBV28
j_gene: TRBJ1-2
d_gene: .
abundance: many

CDR3aa: CSALTGRSSYNSPLHF
CDR3nt: TGCAGTGCCCTCACAGGGAGGAGCTCCTATAATTCACCCCTCCACTTT
v_gene: TRBV20-1
j_gene: TRBJ1-6
d_gene: .
abundance: few

CDR3aa: CASSPSGVTEAFF
CDR3nt: TGTGCCAGCAGTCCCTCGGGGGTTACTGAAGCTTTCTTT
v_gene: TRBV12-3/TRBV12-4
j_gene: TRBJ1-1
d_gene: .
abundance: few

CDR3aa: CATSGLAEQPPVEQFF
CDR3nt: TGTGCCACCTCGGGACTAGCGGAGCAGCCACCAGTTGAGCAGTTCTTC
v_gene: TRBV27
j_gene: TRBJ2-1
d_gene: TRBD2
abundance: many